The rows below give T cell receptor beta chains drawn from one sample of a study of vaccination effects on CD4 cells after COVID-19. For these TCRs, the target antigens are not known. Clones were read by immunoSEQ multiplex PCR, and TCRdb kept only the in-frame ones, dropping some. Of approximately 74,000 clones in the sample, 60% to 85% were seen once. This material consisted of CD4+ T cells from PBMCs cultured with HCoV-OC43 spike peptides, taken after COVID-19 vaccination. The origin of the receptors is a human donor who received a COVID-19 vaccine. Both conserved end residues are part of each CDR3. D genes are given only for firm matches. Some rows mark clone size as missing; the rest say once, few, many or name a class of expanded clone.

J gene: TRBJ2-2; D gene: TRBD1; V gene: TRBV5-1; clone size: NA; CDR3 DNA: TGCGCCAGCAGCTCTAAACAGGGGGCGGTCGGGGAGCTGTTTTTT; CDR3 protein: CASSSKQGAVGELFF
J gene: TRBJ2-1; D gene: NA; V gene: TRBV4-2; clone size: NA; CDR3 DNA: TGTGCCAGCAGCCAAGATACGCAGAAGCAGTTCTTC; CDR3 protein: CASSQDTQKQFF
J gene: TRBJ2-2; D gene: TRBD2; V gene: TRBV2; clone size: NA; CDR3 DNA: TGTGCCAGCCATCCGGGACTAGCCGACACCGGGGAGCTGTTTTTT; CDR3 protein: CASHPGLADTGELFF
J gene: TRBJ1-2; D gene: TRBD1; V gene: TRBV5-6; clone size: few; CDR3 DNA: TGTGCCAGCAGCCCTCGGACAGGGGGATTGGAAGGCTACACCTTC; CDR3 protein: CASSPRTGGLEGYTF
J gene: TRBJ1-3; D gene: NA; V gene: TRBV2; clone size: NA; CDR3 DNA: TGTGCCAGCCTAAAGGGGGGGTCGGAGGCTGGAAACACCATATATTTT; CDR3 protein: CASLKGGSEAGNTIYF
J gene: TRBJ2-2; D gene: NA; V gene: TRBV3-1/TRBV3-2; clone size: few; CDR3 DNA: TGTGCCAGCAGGGTGTCTGGCAGCACCGGGGAGCTGTTTTTT; CDR3 protein: CASRVSGSTGELFF
J gene: TRBJ2-1; D gene: NA; V gene: TRBV7-3; clone size: NA; CDR3 DNA: TGTGCCAGCAGCTTAGCGGGGGCCGAGCAGTTCTTC; CDR3 protein: CASSLAGAEQFF
J gene: TRBJ1-5; D gene: NA; V gene: TRBV5-1; clone size: NA; CDR3 DNA: TGCGCCAGCAGCTTGGGAGCAGGAGTATCTAGCAATCAGCCCCAGCATTTT; CDR3 protein: CASSLGAGVSSNQPQHF
J gene: TRBJ1-5; D gene: NA; V gene: TRBV19; clone size: NA; CDR3 DNA: TGTGCCAGTAGTATCACGGCAGGAGAACAGCCCCAGCATTTT; CDR3 protein: CASSITAGEQPQHF
J gene: TRBJ2-5; D gene: NA; V gene: TRBV15; clone size: NA; CDR3 DNA: TGTGCCACCAGCAGAGATGGACCATCTCGGGAGACCCAGTACTTC; CDR3 protein: CATSRDGPSRETQYF
J gene: TRBJ1-6; D gene: NA; V gene: TRBV6-5; clone size: NA; CDR3 DNA: TGTGCCAGCACCACAGGTCCTACCGGACCCCTCCACTTT; CDR3 protein: CASTTGPTGPLHF
J gene: TRBJ2-2; D gene: NA; V gene: TRBV19; clone size: once; CDR3 DNA: TGTGCCAGTAGTATATATGGGGATAACACCGGGGAGCTGTTTTTT; CDR3 protein: CASSIYGDNTGELFF
J gene: TRBJ1-6; D gene: NA; V gene: TRBV6-5; clone size: NA; CDR3 DNA: TGTGCCAGCAGTTACTCGAGAGGGAATAATTCACCCCTCCACTTT; CDR3 protein: CASSYSRGNNSPLHF
J gene: TRBJ1-5; D gene: NA; V gene: TRBV7-2; clone size: NA; CDR3 DNA: TGTGCCAGCAGCTTAGCGCTCACAGGGAGTCAGCCCCAGCATTTT; CDR3 protein: CASSLALTGSQPQHF
J gene: TRBJ2-3; D gene: NA; V gene: TRBV6-5; clone size: NA; CDR3 DNA: TGTGCCAGCAGGTACAGGGTCCGCACAGATACGCAGTATTTT; CDR3 protein: CASRYRVRTDTQYF
J gene: TRBJ1-1; D gene: NA; V gene: TRBV29-1; clone size: NA; CDR3 DNA: TGCAGCGCTAGGAAAGGGCAGGACACTGAAGCTTTCTTT; CDR3 protein: CSARKGQDTEAFF
J gene: TRBJ1-5; D gene: TRBD1; V gene: TRBV19; clone size: NA; CDR3 DNA: TGTGCCAGTAGATATACCCCGGGACAGGGATATCAGCCCCAGCATTTT; CDR3 protein: CASRYTPGQGYQPQHF
J gene: TRBJ2-2; D gene: TRBD1; V gene: TRBV2; clone size: NA; CDR3 DNA: TGTGCCAGCAGTAAAGACAGGGGACGGGAGCCCGGGGAGCTGTTTTTT; CDR3 protein: CASSKDRGREPGELFF
J gene: TRBJ2-3; D gene: NA; V gene: TRBV7-2; clone size: NA; CDR3 DNA: TGTGCCAGCAGCCCTCGGGGGTGGGGCACAGATACGCAGTATTTT; CDR3 protein: CASSPRGWGTDTQYF
J gene: TRBJ2-3; D gene: NA; V gene: TRBV3-1/TRBV3-2; clone size: NA; CDR3 DNA: TGTGCCAGCAGCCTGGGGTATGTTGCCGGATATAGCACAGATACGCAGTATTTT; CDR3 protein: CASSLGYVAGYSTDTQYF
J gene: TRBJ1-5; D gene: NA; V gene: TRBV18; clone size: NA; CDR3 DNA: TGTGCCAGCTCACCAAGTGGTAATAGCAATCAGCCCCAGCATTTT; CDR3 protein: CASSPSGNSNQPQHF
J gene: TRBJ1-6; D gene: NA; V gene: TRBV5-1; clone size: once; CDR3 DNA: TGCGCCAGCAGCTTGCAACAGATTGATTCACCCCTCCACTTT; CDR3 protein: CASSLQQIDSPLHF
J gene: TRBJ1-2; D gene: TRBD1; V gene: TRBV10-2; clone size: NA; CDR3 DNA: TGCGCCATCGCCCCCGACAGGGGCCACGGCTACACCTTC; CDR3 protein: CAIAPDRGHGYTF
J gene: TRBJ1-6; D gene: TRBD1; V gene: TRBV30; clone size: few; CDR3 DNA: TGTGCCTGGGCAGCAGGACAGGTGGCTTCACCCCTCCACTTT; CDR3 protein: CAWAAGQVASPLHF
J gene: TRBJ1-2; D gene: TRBD1; V gene: TRBV7-9; clone size: NA; CDR3 DNA: TGTGCCAGCAGCGCCCGACAGGGGGTGCTGGCGGGAGCTAACTATGGCTACACCTTC; CDR3 protein: CASSARQGVLAGANYGYTF
J gene: TRBJ1-6; D gene: NA; V gene: TRBV4-1; clone size: NA; CDR3 DNA: TGCGCCAGCAGCCAAGACCCACGGGCCAGCTCCTATAATTCACCCCTCCACTTT; CDR3 protein: CASSQDPRASSYNSPLHF
J gene: TRBJ1-1; D gene: TRBD1; V gene: TRBV3-1/TRBV3-2; clone size: NA; CDR3 DNA: TGTGCCAGCAGCCAAGGGGGACAGTTGAACACTGAAGCTTTCTTT; CDR3 protein: CASSQGGQLNTEAFF
J gene: TRBJ1-2; D gene: NA; V gene: TRBV7-2; clone size: NA; CDR3 DNA: TGTGCCAGCAGCTTAGTCCAGGGAAGCTATGGCTACACCTTC; CDR3 protein: CASSLVQGSYGYTF
J gene: TRBJ1-1; D gene: TRBD1; V gene: TRBV7-9; clone size: NA; CDR3 DNA: TGTGCCAGCAGCTTTCTCGCAGGGGGTAGAACTGAAGCTTTCTTT; CDR3 protein: CASSFLAGGRTEAFF
J gene: TRBJ1-5; D gene: NA; V gene: TRBV7-3; clone size: few; CDR3 DNA: TGTGCCAGCAGCTTCAATCTCGGCCAGCCCCAGCATTTT; CDR3 protein: CASSFNLGQPQHF
J gene: TRBJ1-5; D gene: TRBD1; V gene: TRBV6-4; clone size: NA; CDR3 DNA: TGTGCCAGTTCCCAGGGGGCTGGAAATCAGCCCCAGCATTTT; CDR3 protein: CASSQGAGNQPQHF
J gene: TRBJ2-2; D gene: NA; V gene: TRBV6-2/TRBV6-3; clone size: NA; CDR3 DNA: TGTGCCAGCAGTTACCTCCCGAACACCGGGGAGCTGTTTTTT; CDR3 protein: CASSYLPNTGELFF
J gene: TRBJ1-5; D gene: NA; V gene: TRBV28; clone size: NA; CDR3 DNA: TGTGCCAGCAGTCCCCTCATATATCAGCCCCAGCATTTT; CDR3 protein: CASSPLIYQPQHF
J gene: TRBJ2-3; D gene: NA; V gene: TRBV5-4; clone size: NA; CDR3 DNA: TGTGCCAGCAGCCTGACTAGAAGCACAGATACGCAGTATTTT; CDR3 protein: CASSLTRSTDTQYF
J gene: TRBJ1-2; D gene: TRBD1; V gene: TRBV5-5; clone size: NA; CDR3 DNA: TGTGCCAGCAGCCCGCGGACAGGGGGCGCTTCCGACTATGGCTACACCTTC; CDR3 protein: CASSPRTGGASDYGYTF
J gene: TRBJ1-6; D gene: NA; V gene: TRBV3-1/TRBV3-2; clone size: few; CDR3 DNA: TGTGCCAGCAGCTCCGGGACAAGCCGTTGGTCACCCCTCCACTTT; CDR3 protein: CASSSGTSRWSPLHF
J gene: TRBJ2-5; D gene: NA; V gene: TRBV5-1; clone size: NA; CDR3 DNA: TGCGCCAGCAGCTTACAGTCTACTGAAGAGACCCAGTACTTC; CDR3 protein: CASSLQSTEETQYF
J gene: TRBJ2-4; D gene: NA; V gene: TRBV18; clone size: NA; CDR3 DNA: TGTGCCAGCTCGCCGACTTTGAATGAACTAGCCAAAAACATTCAGTACTTC; CDR3 protein: CASSPTLNELAKNIQYF
J gene: TRBJ1-6; D gene: NA; V gene: TRBV3-1/TRBV3-2; clone size: NA; CDR3 DNA: TGTGCCAGCAGCCCAGGGAATTCACCCCTCCACTTT; CDR3 protein: CASSPGNSPLHF
J gene: TRBJ2-3; D gene: NA; V gene: TRBV5-8; clone size: NA; CDR3 DNA: TGTGCCAGCAGCCTACTTACCTTGGGTACGCAGTATTTT; CDR3 protein: CASSLLTLGTQYF
J gene: TRBJ1-5; D gene: NA; V gene: TRBV5-8; clone size: NA; CDR3 DNA: TGTGCCAGCAGCTCGGGTCGCCGGGAGTCTCGGAAGCCCCAGCATTTT; CDR3 protein: CASSSGRRESRKPQHF
J gene: TRBJ1-2; D gene: NA; V gene: TRBV6-6; clone size: many; CDR3 DNA: TGTGCCAGCAGATCAGGTGGTGGCTACACCTTC; CDR3 protein: CASRSGGGYTF
J gene: TRBJ1-1; D gene: TRBD1; V gene: TRBV3-1/TRBV3-2; clone size: NA; CDR3 DNA: TGTGCCAGCAGCGCCCGACAGGGGTTGAACACTGAAGCTTTCTTT; CDR3 protein: CASSARQGLNTEAFF